This TCR beta chain was captured by sequencing in a study of vaccination and CD4 T cells after COVID-19. Study overall: Every culture used as a control got a CEFX pool, an HIV-1 Nef pool, or no peptide.

V was clipped by 4 bases and J by 7 bases, with 20 bases between them. There are 16 residues in the CDR3. Germline assignment: CDR1 SGHAT and CDR2 FQDESV (reference sequence). Note on this clonotype: Its antigen remains unknown.

As to treatment: roughly ten-day PBMC culture with coronavirus spike peptide pools or control peptides (ViraFEST assay). For ViraFEST, peptide pools expanded antigen-specific T cells, after which the TCRs were sequenced. When more than nine days of culture had elapsed, CD4+ T cells were isolated by negative selection. Cultured CD4+ T cell DNA was sequenced using the Oncomine TCR Beta short-read assay. From CD4+ T cells that had been cultured, genomic DNA was extracted. In TCRdb, the PCR reads were re-called with MiXCR into one record per CDR3 protein. Found here are roughly 16,000 distinct CDR3 sequences, approximately 65% of them singletons; the top ten hold 17%.

Sample: CD4+ T cells from blood, cultured in vitro. This TCR was recovered from a human donor who had recovered from COVID-19. The chain carries TRBV11-1 and TRBJ2-1, with D possibly matching TRBD2 (6 bases). The CDR3 sequence is CASSSDFAGSRNEQFF. Written as DNA, the CDR3 is TGTGCCAGCAGCTCCGACTTTGCGGGATCTCGGAATGAGCAGTTCTTC.